The 3 T cell receptor beta chains below come from one sample, sequenced in a study of cytomegalovirus exposure and HLA in healthy donors. Sequencing was performed with immunoSEQ multiplex PCR; in TCRdb, only in-frame clones are kept and a portion is missing. The profile shows 200,000 or so clones, around four fifths of them singletons. Sequenced material: PBMCs. Every receptor here comes from a woman aged 18-30 years in good health and CMV-seronegative.

About this clone: Being one base from a much bigger clone, this may be a read error. This sequence joins TRBV5-6 and TRBJ1-2, with D unclear. CDR1 is SGHDT and CDR2 is YYEEEE in the germline V gene. V was pared by 0 bases and J by 3 bases, with 6 bases between. The CDR3 runs to 13 residues. The CDR3 sequence: CASSLDRDYGYTF. The CDR3 bases are TGTGCCAGCAGCTTGGACAGAGACTATGGCTACACCTTC.

The chain has TRBV11-2 and TRBJ1-2, with 7 nucleotides matching TRBD1. Germline V lookup: CDR1 SGHAT, CDR2 FQNNGV. V trimming: 5 bases; J trimming: 5 bases; junction bases outside the gene matches: 11. The CDR3 runs to 15 residues. CDR3 sequence reads: CASSNPGQSLYGYTF. In DNA, the CDR3 is TGTGCCAGCAGCAATCCGGGACAGTCTTTGTATGGCTACACCTTC.

This sequence joins TRBV19 and TRBJ1-4, with D unresolved. The CDR3 is 15 amino acids. V lost 3 bases and J lost 9, with 17 bases in between. CDR1 is LNHDA, CDR2 SQIVND, per germline (reference sequence). CDR3 sequence reads: CASSITVLPGQKLFF. CDR3 sequence (DNA): TGTGCCAGTAGTATCACCGTTCTCCCGGGTCAAAAACTGTTTTTT.